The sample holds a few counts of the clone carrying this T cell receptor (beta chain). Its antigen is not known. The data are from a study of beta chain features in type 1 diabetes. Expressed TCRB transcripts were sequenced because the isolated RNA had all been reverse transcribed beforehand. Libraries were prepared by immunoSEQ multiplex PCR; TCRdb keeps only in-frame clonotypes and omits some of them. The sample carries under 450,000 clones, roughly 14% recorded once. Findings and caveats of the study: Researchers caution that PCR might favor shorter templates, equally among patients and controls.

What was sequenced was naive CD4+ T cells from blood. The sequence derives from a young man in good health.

For the CDR3, the DNA is TGTGCCAGCAGTAACGTTGGCGGGGACCCCACAGATACGCAGTATTTT. Residues: CASSNVGGDPTDTQYF. The chain combines TRBV25-1 with TRBJ2-3; D may be TRBD2 (6 bases). Deletions cut 5 bases from V and 2 bases from J, with 17 bases between. Looked up from germline, CDR1 is MGHDK and CDR2 is SYGVNS. The CDR3 spans 16 residues.